The clone carrying this T cell receptor beta chain was detected once. No antigen is known for it. The data originate from a study of PD-1 blockade in classical Hodgkin lymphoma. Sequencing used immunoSEQ multiplex PCR; TCRdb keeps in-frame clones, though not all of them. This sample yields about 32,000 clones, of which roughly 90% are seen a single time; about 1.2% belongs to the top ten. Time point meaning: newly diagnosed, previously untreated cHL patient sample. It was by magnetic negative selection that CD4+ T cells were purified from thawed PBMCs. For comparison, PBMCs from newly diagnosed, untreated classical Hodgkin lymphoma were used. V was cut by 3 bases and J by 10 bases, with 12 bases left in between. The CDR3 has 13 residues. In germline, CDR1 is MNHEY, CDR2 SMNVEV (reference sequence). Points from the study as a whole: Healthy donors were reported to have higher baseline TCR diversity than newly diagnosed patients.

This receptor was identified in a human donor with classical Hodgkin lymphoma. The material sequenced was CD4+ T cells from blood. The chain links TRBV27 to TRBJ1-4; D gene ambiguous. CDR3 sequence: CASSFERAGKLFF. CDR3 coding DNA: TGTGCCAGCAGTTTCGAAAGGGCAGGAAAACTGTTTTTT. The entire variable domain, with the rest obtained from reference TRBV27 and TRBJ1-4, is as follows: EAQVTQNPRYLITVTGKKLTVTCSQNMNHEYMSWYRQDPGLGLRQIYYSMNVEVTDKGDVPEGYKVSRKEKRNFPLILESPSPNQTSLYFCASSFERAGKLFFGSGTQLSVL.